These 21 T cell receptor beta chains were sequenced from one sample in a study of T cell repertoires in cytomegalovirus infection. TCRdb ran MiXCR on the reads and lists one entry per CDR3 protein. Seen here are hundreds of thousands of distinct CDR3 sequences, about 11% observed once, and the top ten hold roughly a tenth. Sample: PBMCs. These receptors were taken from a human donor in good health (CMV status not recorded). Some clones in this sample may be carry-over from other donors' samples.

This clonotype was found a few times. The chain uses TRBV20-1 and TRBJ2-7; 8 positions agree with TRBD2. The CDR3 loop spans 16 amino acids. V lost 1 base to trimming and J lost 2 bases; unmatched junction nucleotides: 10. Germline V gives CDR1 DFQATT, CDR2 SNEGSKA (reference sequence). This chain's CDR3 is CSARVRAGESPYEQYF. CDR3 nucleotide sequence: TGCAGTGCTAGAGTGAGAGCGGGAGAAAGCCCCTACGAGCAGTACTTC.

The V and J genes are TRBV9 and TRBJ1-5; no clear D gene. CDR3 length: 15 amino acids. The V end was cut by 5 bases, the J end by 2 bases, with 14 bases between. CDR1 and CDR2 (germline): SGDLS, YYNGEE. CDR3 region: CASRVKTTCNQPQHF. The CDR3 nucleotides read TGTGCCAGCAGGGTAAAAACTACTTGCAATCAGCCCCAGCATTTT.

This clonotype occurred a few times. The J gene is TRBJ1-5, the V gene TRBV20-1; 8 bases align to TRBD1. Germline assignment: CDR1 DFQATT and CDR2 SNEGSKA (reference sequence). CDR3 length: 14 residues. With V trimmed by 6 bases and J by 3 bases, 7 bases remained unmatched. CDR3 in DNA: TGCAGTGCGGGGACAGGCTACTCCAATCAGCCCCAGCATTTT. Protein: CSAGTGYSNQPQHF.

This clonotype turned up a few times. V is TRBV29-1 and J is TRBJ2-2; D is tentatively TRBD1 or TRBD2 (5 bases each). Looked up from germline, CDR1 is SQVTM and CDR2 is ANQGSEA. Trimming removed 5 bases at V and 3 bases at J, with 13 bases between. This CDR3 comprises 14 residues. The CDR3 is CSVYFRDDTGELFF. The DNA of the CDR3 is TGCAGCGTTTACTTCAGGGACGACACCGGGGAGCTGTTTTTT.

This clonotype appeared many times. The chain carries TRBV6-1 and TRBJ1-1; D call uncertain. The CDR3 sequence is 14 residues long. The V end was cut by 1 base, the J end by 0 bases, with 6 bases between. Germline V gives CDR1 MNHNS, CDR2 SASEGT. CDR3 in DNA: TGTGCCAGCAGTGAAGGCAGCATGAACACTGAAGCTTTCTTT. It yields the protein CASSEGSMNTEAFF.

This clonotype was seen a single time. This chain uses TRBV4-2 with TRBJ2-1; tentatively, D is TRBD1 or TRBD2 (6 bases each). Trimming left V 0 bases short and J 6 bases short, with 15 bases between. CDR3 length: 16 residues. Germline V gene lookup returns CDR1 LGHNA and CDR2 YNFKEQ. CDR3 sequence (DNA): TGTGCCAGCAGCCAAGATGCCAGGGGAGCGGGCAATGAGCAGTTCTTC. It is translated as CASSQDARGAGNEQFF.

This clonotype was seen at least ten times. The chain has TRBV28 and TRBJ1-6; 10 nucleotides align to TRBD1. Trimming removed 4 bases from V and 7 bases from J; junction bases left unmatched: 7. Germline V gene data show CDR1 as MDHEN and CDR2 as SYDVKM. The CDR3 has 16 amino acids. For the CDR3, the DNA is TGTGCCAGCAGTTCCCCCGGGACAGGGGTCAATTCACCCCTCCACTTT. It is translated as CASSSPGTGVNSPLHF.

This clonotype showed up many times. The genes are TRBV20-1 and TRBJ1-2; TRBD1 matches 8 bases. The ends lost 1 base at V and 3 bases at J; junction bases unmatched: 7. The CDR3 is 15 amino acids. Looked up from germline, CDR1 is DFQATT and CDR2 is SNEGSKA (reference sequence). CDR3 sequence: CSARAVDRVDYGYTF. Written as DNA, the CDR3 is TGCAGTGCTAGAGCCGTGGACAGGGTCGACTATGGCTACACCTTC.

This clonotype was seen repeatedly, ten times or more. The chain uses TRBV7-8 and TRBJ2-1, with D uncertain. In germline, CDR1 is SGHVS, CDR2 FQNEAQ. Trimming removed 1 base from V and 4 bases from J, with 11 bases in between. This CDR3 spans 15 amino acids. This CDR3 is CASSLVSDLYNEQFF. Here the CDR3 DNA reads TGTGCCAGCAGCTTAGTGAGTGACCTATACAATGAGCAGTTCTTC.

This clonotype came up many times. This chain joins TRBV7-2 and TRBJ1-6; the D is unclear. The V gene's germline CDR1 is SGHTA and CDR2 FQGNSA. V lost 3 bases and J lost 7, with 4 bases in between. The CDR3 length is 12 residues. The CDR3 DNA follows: TGTGCCAGCAGCTTCGGCAATTCACCCCTCCACTTT. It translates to CASSFGNSPLHF.

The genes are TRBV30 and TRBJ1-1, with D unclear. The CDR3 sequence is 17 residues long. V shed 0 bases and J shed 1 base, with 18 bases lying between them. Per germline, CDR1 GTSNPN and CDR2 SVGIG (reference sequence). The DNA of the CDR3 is TGTGCCTGGAGTGTAATTTACCCCGGGGTGGGGAACACTGAAGCTTTCTTT. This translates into CAWSVIYPGVGNTEAFF. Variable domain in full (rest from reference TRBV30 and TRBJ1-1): SQTIHQWPATLVQPVGSPLSLECTVEGTSNPNLYWYRQAAGRGLQLLFYSVGIGQISSEVPQNLSASRPQDRQFILSSKKLLLSDSGFYLCAWSVIYPGVGNTEAFFGQGTRLTVV.

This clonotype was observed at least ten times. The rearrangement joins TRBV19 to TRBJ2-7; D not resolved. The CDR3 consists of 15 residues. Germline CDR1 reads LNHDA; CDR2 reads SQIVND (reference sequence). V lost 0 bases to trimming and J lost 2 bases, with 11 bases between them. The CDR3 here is CASSIERLAPYEQYF. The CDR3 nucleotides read TGTGCCAGTAGTATAGAGCGGCTCGCCCCCTACGAGCAGTACTTC.

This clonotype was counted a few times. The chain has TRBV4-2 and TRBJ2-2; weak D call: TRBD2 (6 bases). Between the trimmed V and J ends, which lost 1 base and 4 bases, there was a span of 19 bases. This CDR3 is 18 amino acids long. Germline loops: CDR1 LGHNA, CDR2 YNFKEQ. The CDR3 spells CASSQVILAAVSTGELFF. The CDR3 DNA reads TGTGCCAGCAGCCAAGTCATCTTAGCGGCAGTAAGCACCGGGGAGCTGTTTTTT.

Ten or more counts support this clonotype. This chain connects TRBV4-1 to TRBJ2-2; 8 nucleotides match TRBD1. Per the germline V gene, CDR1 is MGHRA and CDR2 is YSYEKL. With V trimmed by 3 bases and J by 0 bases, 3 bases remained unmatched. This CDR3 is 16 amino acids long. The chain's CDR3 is CASSHLTGANTGELFF. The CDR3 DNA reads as TGCGCCAGCAGCCACTTGACAGGGGCGAACACCGGGGAGCTGTTTTTT.

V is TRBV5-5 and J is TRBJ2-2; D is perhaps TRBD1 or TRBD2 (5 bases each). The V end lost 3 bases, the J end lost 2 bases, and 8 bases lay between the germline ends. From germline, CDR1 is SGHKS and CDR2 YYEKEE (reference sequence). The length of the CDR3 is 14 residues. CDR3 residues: CASSWDPNTGELFF. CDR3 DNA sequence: TGTGCCAGCAGCTGGGACCCTAACACCGGGGAGCTGTTTTTT.

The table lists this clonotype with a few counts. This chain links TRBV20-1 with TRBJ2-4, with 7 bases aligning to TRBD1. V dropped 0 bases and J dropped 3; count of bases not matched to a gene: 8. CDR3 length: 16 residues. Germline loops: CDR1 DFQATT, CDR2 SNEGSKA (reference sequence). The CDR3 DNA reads TGCAGTGCTAGAGATGCGACAGGGTTGGACAAAAACATTCAGTACTTC. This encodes CSARDATGLDKNIQYF.

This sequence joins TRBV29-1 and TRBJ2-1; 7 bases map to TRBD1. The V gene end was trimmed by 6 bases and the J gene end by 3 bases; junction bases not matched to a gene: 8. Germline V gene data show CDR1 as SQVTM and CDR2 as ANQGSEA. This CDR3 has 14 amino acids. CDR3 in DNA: TGCAGCGTCTTAACAGGGGTCCACTACAATGAGCAGTTCTTC. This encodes CSVLTGVHYNEQFF.

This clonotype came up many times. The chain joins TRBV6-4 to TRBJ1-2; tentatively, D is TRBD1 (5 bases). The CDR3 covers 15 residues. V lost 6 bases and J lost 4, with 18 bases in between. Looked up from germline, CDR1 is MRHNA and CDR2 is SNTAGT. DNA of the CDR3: TGTGCCAGCAGACGAAACGCTGACAGTTCCTATGGCTACACCTTC. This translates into CASRRNADSSYGYTF.

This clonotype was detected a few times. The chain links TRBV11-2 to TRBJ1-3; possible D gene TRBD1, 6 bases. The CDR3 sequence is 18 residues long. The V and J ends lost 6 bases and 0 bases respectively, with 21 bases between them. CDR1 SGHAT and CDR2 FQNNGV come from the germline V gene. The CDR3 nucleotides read TGTGCCAGCAGAAGAGGCGGACAGCGATTTCACTCTGGAAACACCATATATTTT. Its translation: CASRRGGQRFHSGNTIYF.

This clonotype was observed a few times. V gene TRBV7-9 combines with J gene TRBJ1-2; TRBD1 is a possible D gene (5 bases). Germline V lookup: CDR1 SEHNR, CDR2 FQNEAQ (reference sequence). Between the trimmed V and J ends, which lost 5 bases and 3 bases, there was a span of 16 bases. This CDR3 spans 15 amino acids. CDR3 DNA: TGTGCCAGCAGCCGCCCGGGGGGTAACCACTATGGCTACACCTTC. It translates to CASSRPGGNHYGYTF.

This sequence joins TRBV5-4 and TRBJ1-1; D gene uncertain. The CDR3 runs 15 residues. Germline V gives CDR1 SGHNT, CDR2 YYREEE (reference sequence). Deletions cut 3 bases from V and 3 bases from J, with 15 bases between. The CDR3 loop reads CASSSHRTSHTEAFF. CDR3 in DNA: TGTGCCAGCAGCTCCCACCGGACGTCGCACACTGAAGCTTTCTTT. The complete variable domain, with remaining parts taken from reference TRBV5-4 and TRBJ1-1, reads ETGVTQSPTHLIKTRGQQVTLRCSSQSGHNTVSWYQQALGQGPQFIFQYYREEENGRGNFPPRFSGLQFPNYSSELNVNALELDDSALYLCASSSHRTSHTEAFFGQGTRLTVV.